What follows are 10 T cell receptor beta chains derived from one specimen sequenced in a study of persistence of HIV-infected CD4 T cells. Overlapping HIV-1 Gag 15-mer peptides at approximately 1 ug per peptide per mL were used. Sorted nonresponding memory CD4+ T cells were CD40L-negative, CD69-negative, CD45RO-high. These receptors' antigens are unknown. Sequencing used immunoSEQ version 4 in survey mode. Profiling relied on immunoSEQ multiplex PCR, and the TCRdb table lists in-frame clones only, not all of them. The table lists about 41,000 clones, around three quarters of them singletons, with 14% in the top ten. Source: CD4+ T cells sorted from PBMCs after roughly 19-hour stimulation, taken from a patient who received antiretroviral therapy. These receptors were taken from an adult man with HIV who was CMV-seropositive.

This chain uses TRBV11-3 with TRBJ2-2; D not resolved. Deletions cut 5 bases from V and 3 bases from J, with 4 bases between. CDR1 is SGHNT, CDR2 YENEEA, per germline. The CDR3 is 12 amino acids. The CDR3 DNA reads TGTGCCAGCAGCCCGCACACCGGGGAGCTGTTTTTT. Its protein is CASSPHTGELFF. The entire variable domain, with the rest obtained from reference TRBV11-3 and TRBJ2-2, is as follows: EAGVVQSPRYKIIEKKQPVAFWCNPISGHNTLYWYLQNLGQGPELLIRYENEEAVDDSQLPKDRFSAERLKGVDSTLKIQPAELGDSAVYLCASSPHTGELFFGEGSRLTVL.

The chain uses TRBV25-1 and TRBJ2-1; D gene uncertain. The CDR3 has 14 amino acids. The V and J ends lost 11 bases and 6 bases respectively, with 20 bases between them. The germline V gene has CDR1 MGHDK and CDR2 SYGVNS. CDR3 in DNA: TGTGCCGTCGGCTTAGGGTTTACGGTCAATGAGCAGTTCTTC. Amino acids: CAVGLGFTVNEQFF.

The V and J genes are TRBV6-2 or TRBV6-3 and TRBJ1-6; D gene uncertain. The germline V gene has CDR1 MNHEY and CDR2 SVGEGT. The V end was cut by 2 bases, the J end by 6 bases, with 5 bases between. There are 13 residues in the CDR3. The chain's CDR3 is CASSYEFNSPLHF. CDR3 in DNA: TGTGCCAGCAGTTACGAGTTTAATTCACCCCTCCACTTT.

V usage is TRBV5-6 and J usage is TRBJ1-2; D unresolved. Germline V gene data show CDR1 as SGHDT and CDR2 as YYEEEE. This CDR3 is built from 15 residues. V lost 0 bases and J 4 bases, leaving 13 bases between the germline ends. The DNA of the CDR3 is TGTGCCAGCAGCTTGGTCCAGGCAGAGGGCTATGGCTACACCTTC. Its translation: CASSLVQAEGYGYTF.

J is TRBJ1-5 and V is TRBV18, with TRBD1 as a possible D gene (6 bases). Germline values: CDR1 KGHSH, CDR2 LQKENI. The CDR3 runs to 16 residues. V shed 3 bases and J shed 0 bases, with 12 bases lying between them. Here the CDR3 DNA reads TGTGCCAGCTCACCTCTTGGGGGGGCTAGCAATCAGCCCCAGCATTTT. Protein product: CASSPLGGASNQPQHF.

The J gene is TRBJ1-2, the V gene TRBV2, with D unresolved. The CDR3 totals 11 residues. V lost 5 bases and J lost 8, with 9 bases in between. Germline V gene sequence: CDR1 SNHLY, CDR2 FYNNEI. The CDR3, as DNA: TGTGCCAGCAGTAGGGAGGTCGGCTACACCTTC. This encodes CASSREVGYTF.

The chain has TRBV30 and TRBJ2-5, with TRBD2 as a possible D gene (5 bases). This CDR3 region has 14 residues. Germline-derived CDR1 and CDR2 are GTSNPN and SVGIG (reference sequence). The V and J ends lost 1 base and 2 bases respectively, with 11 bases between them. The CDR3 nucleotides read TGTGCCTGGAGTGGAGGGAAACGGCAAGAGACCCAGTACTTC. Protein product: CAWSGGKRQETQYF.

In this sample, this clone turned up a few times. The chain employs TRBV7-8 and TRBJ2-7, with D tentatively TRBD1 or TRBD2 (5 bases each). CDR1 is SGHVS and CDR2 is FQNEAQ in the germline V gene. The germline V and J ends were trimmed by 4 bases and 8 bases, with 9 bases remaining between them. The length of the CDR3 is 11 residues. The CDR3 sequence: CASSSRDQQYF. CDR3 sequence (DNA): TGTGCCAGCAGCTCCCGGGACCAGCAGTACTTC.

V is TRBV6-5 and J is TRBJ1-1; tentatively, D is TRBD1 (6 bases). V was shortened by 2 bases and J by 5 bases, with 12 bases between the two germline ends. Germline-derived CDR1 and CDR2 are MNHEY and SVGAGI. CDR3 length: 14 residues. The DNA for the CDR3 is TGTGCCAGCAGTTACACGGGGGCAGGTACTGAAGCTTTCTTT. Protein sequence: CASSYTGAGTEAFF.

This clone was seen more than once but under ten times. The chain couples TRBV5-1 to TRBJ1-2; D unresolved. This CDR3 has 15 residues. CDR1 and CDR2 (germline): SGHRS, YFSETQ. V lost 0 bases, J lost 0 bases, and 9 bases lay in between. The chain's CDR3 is CASSLDADTNYGYTF. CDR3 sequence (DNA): TGCGCCAGCAGCTTGGATGCGGATACTAACTATGGCTACACCTTC.